The TCR beta chain under discussion was sequenced for a study of cytomegalovirus exposure and HLA in healthy donors. Looking at the study overall: The roughly 120 validation repertoires used the same platform as the 650 to 850 first-cohort repertoires (as reported by a later analysis).

Separation from the approximately 690-subject first cohort characterized the roughly 130-subject validation cohort, to which the donors belonged. J lost 4 bases, V lost 3 bases, and 8 bases had no gene match. CDR1 LNHDA and CDR2 SQIVND come from the germline V gene (reference sequence). The CDR3 is 16 amino acids. Data came from immunoSEQ multiplex PCR; TCRdb stores just in-frame clones and leaves some out. The table records over 70,000 clones, around 90% of them present only once. The chain carries TRBV19 and TRBJ2-3, with TRBD2 matching 9 bases. This receptor was obtained from a woman under 30 in good health and CMV-seropositive. Sample: PBMCs. The CDR3 DNA follows: TGTGCCAGTAGTATGTCGGGCGGGGGGGCCCCAGATACGCAGTATTTT. It encodes CASSMSGGGAPDTQYF.